This TCR beta chain was obtained from a study of Graves' ophthalmopathy and Graves' hyperthyroidism. Study-wide context: The study drew peripheral blood at initial diagnosis, before any treatment.

This clonotype occurred many times. Its antigen is not known. Study outcomes and limitations: Cross-validated, the 13-signature model showed 87.88%/81.08% sensitivity/specificity, and 80%/75% in the test set.

Germline CDR1 and CDR2: MNHEY and SVGEGT. The length of the CDR3 is 11 residues. Trimming took 0 bases from V and 12 from J, leaving 8 bases between them. For repertoire sequencing, the TCR beta CDR3 regions were amplified from RNA transcripts. A first-round RT-PCR used HTBI primers, followed by a second-round multiplex PCR. TCRdb recomputed calls from the multiplex PCR reads with MiXCR, one row per CDR3 protein. The data show some 370,000 distinct CDR3 sequences, 17% seen once. No donor had other autoimmune disease, uncontrolled infection, pregnancy or lactation. Serum thyroxine and TRAb, along with clinical symptoms, thyroid ultrasound and orbital computed tomography, were what diagnosis relied on.

Specimen: peripheral blood. This chain connects TRBV6-2 or TRBV6-3 to TRBJ2-5; D call uncertain. The receptor's source is an adult woman with stable Graves' hyperthyroidism. CDR3 region: CASSYSSWEYF. CDR3 nucleotides: TGTGCCAGCAGTTACTCGAGCTGGGAGTACTTC.